This TCR beta chain was identified in a study of shared clonotypes between healthy human individuals. None of the donors, who were healthy HIV-negative adults, had recently had acute infections or vaccinations. Every one of the donors was a Caucasian adult that lived in Nashville, Tennessee. In the source study's methods: ImmunoSEQ output held junction-only sequences without quality scores, so filtering differed. Here immunoSEQ multiplex PCR was the method, and the copy in TCRdb shows in-frame clones only, minus some. V, J and clone size derive from that table, while D and trimming were established from the DNA sequence. The data contain some 530,000 clones, 60% to 80% of them singletons. The CDR3 runs to 14 residues. Trimming pared 4 bases from V and 5 bases from J, leaving 13 bases between. Germline CDR1 SGDLS, CDR2 YYNGEE.

The origin of this receptor is a woman in her forties in good health. Some clones in this sample may be carry-over from other donors' samples. Sample: PBMCs. The chain has TRBV9 and TRBJ1-5; tentative D call: TRBD1 (6 bases). CDR3 DNA sequence: TGTGCCAGCAGCTTCAGGGGTGGCGATCAGCCCCAGCATTTT. This gives the protein CASSFRGGDQPQHF.